Following are 29 T cell receptor beta chains from one sample sequenced in a study of T-cell reconstitution after alpha-beta-depleted transplantation in children. Preparation of the TCRbeta library involved a method that used unique molecular identifiers. TCRdb reanalysed the PCR reads using MiXCR and keeps one entry per CDR3 protein. The sample holds roughly 220,000 distinct CDR3 sequences, around 8.9% seen once. The material was PBMCs from the stem cell graft donor, obtained from the stem cell graft. The source is a human donor who donated a stem cell graft to a child with SCID.

This sequence joins TRBV2 and TRBJ1-1, with unresolved D. Trimming took 8 bases from V and 1 from J, leaving 5 bases between them. CDR1 SNHLY and CDR2 FYNNEI come from the germline V gene. The CDR3 sequence is 11 residues long. The CDR3 bases are TGTGCCAGCGCCCCGAACACTGAAGCTTTCTTT. It is translated as CASAPNTEAFF.

This clonotype was counted ten times or more. The rearrangement links TRBV5-5 to TRBJ2-7; tentative D call: TRBD1 (6 bases). The V and J ends lost 3 bases and 3 bases respectively, with 16 bases between them. Germline values: CDR1 SGHKS, CDR2 YYEKEE (reference sequence). This CDR3 spans 15 amino acids. The CDR3 sequence: CASSYDRTTFYEQYF. Written as DNA, the CDR3 is TGTGCCAGCAGCTATGACAGGACCACCTTCTACGAGCAGTACTTC.

This clonotype was picked up many times. The V gene is TRBV9, the J gene TRBJ2-3; 15 bases are a match to TRBD2. The germline V gene has CDR1 SGDLS and CDR2 YYNGEE. This CDR3 has 18 amino acids. V gave up 4 bases and J gave up 2 bases; unmatched junction bases: 8. The CDR3 DNA follows: TGTGCCAGCAGCCCCTACGGACTAGCGGGGGGGCCCACAGATACGCAGTATTTT. Translation: CASSPYGLAGGPTDTQYF.

This clonotype was seen repeatedly, ten times or more. The chain recombines TRBV5-1 with TRBJ2-5; D is undetermined. The CDR3 totals 13 residues. Trimming took off 4 bases at V and 4 bases at J, with 11 bases between the two ends. Per germline, CDR1 SGHRS and CDR2 YFSETQ. CDR3 residues: CASSPFSVETQYF. CDR3 DNA: TGCGCCAGCAGCCCGTTTTCTGTAGAGACCCAGTACTTC. Using reference TRBV5-1 and TRBJ2-5 for the parts outside the CDR3, the full variable domain is KAGVTQTPRYLIKTRGQQVTLSCSPISGHRSVSWYQQTPGQGLQFLFEYFSETQRNKGNFPGRFSGRQFSNSRSEMNVSTLELGDSALYLCASSPFSVETQYFGPGTRLLVL.

The chain combines TRBV20-1 with TRBJ1-1; D is unresolved. V was shortened by 1 base and J by 6 bases, with 15 bases between the two germline ends. The CDR3 length is 14 residues. Germline V gives CDR1 DFQATT, CDR2 SNEGSKA (reference sequence). CDR3: CSARAQTRLSEAFF. The CDR3 nucleotides are TGCAGTGCTAGAGCCCAAACACGGCTATCTGAAGCTTTCTTT.

This clonotype was detected ten times or more. The CDR3 loop reads CASSVGGTYEQYF. In DNA, the CDR3 is TGTGCCAGCAGCGTAGGTGGGACCTACGAGCAGTACTTC. The chain uses TRBV9 and TRBJ2-7, with D uncertain. This CDR3 is built from 13 residues. V lost 0 bases and J lost 2, with 6 bases in between. Germline V gene data show CDR1 as SGDLS and CDR2 as YYNGEE. Variable domain in full (rest from reference TRBV9 and TRBJ2-7): DSGVTQTPKHLITATGQRVTLRCSPRSGDLSVYWYQQSLDQGLQFLIQYYNGEERAKGNILERFSAQQFPDLHSELNLSSLELGDSALYFCASSVGGTYEQYFGPGTRLTVT.

This clonotype was found many times. This chain uses TRBV28 with TRBJ2-7; 11 positions agree with TRBD2. This CDR3 region has 20 residues. V gave up 8 bases and J gave up 7 bases; unmatched junction bases: 28. In germline, CDR1 is MDHEN, CDR2 SYDVKM. DNA for the CDR3: TGTGCCAGCCCGGGGACTAGCGGAGCGTTACCTACGAGCAGCCCAGTAGAGCAGTACTTC. Translating gives CASPGTSGALPTSSPVEQYF.

This clonotype was detected once. The chain recombines TRBV2 with TRBJ2-1; 9 bases are shared with TRBD2. The junction had 7 bases not matched to a gene; V was cut back by 6 bases and J by 4 bases. CDR1 and CDR2 from the germline V gene are SNHLY and FYNNEI. This CDR3 spans 15 amino acids. CDR3 sequence reads: CASRERGARYNEQFF. For the CDR3, the DNA is TGTGCCAGCAGAGAGCGGGGGGCGAGGTACAATGAGCAGTTCTTC.

This clonotype was found many times. Here the CDR3 reads CASSRGATNEKLFF. CDR3 sequence (DNA): TGTGCCAGCAGCCGAGGGGCAACTAATGAAAAACTGTTTTTT. The chain employs TRBV5-5 and TRBJ1-4; tentative D call: TRBD1 (5 bases). The CDR3 spans 14 residues. Trimming left V 4 bases short and J 0 bases short, with 7 bases between. The V gene's germline CDR1 is SGHKS and CDR2 YYEKEE (reference sequence).

The table lists this clonotype with many counts. This chain connects TRBV28 to TRBJ1-6; tentatively, D is TRBD1 (5 bases). Trimming removed 6 bases at V and 4 bases at J, with 13 bases between. The germline CDR1 and CDR2 sequences are MDHEN and SYDVKM. The CDR3 has 15 residues. The CDR3 loop is CASRPTQGYNSPLHF. DNA for the CDR3: TGTGCCAGCAGACCCACGCAGGGTTATAATTCACCCCTCCACTTT.

Many counts were recorded for this clonotype. V and J are TRBV29-1 and TRBJ2-1; the D is unclear. This CDR3 region has 13 residues. Germline CDR1 reads SQVTM; CDR2 reads ANQGSEA. Trimming left V 7 bases short and J 0 bases short, with 10 bases between. The CDR3 coding sequence is TGCAGCGGAGGCAGAAGCTCCTACAATGAGCAGTTCTTC. It encodes CSGGRSSYNEQFF.

This clonotype was seen many times. The chain recombines TRBV4-2 with TRBJ2-3; TRBD1 or TRBD2 may be the D gene (5 bases each). This CDR3 contains 17 residues. In germline, CDR1 is LGHNA, CDR2 YNFKEQ. V lost 3 bases, J lost 6 bases, and 22 bases lay in between. The CDR3 sequence: CASSHSRGATSRDTQYF. The DNA for the CDR3 is TGTGCCAGCAGCCATAGTAGAGGGGCAACCTCCAGGGATACGCAGTATTTT.

The rearrangement joins TRBV12-3 or TRBV12-4 to TRBJ2-5, with D maybe TRBD1 (6 bases). The germline V and J ends were trimmed by 7 bases and 4 bases, with 13 bases remaining between them. This CDR3 is 13 amino acids long. The CDR3 is CASIDRNGETQYF. The DNA of the CDR3 is TGTGCCAGCATAGACAGGAACGGAGAGACCCAGTACTTC.

In this sample, this clonotype turned up many times. The chain uses TRBV7-8 and TRBJ1-5; D remains unclear. Trimming removed 2 bases from V and 4 bases from J, with 12 bases in between. Germline V lookup: CDR1 SGHVS, CDR2 FQNEAQ. The CDR3 sequence is 15 residues long. In DNA, the CDR3 is TGTGCCAGCAGCTTAAGTTCCGATCCTAATCAGCCCCAGCATTTT. This translates into CASSLSSDPNQPQHF.

This clonotype was recorded many times. V is TRBV5-6 and J is TRBJ2-3; the match to TRBD2 covers 9 bases. Germline CDR1 and CDR2: SGHDT and YYEEEE. Trimming cost V 4 bases and J 4 bases; bases outside gene matches: 10. The CDR3 is made up of 16 amino acids. The CDR3: CASSTALAGLADTQYF. The CDR3 DNA reads TGTGCCAGCAGCACCGCCCTAGCGGGGTTGGCAGATACGCAGTATTTT.

The sample holds many counts of this clonotype. This chain links TRBV15 with TRBJ1-1, with D unclear. CDR3 length equals 15 residues. V lost 0 bases and J lost 1, with 9 bases in between. Germline CDR1 is LNHNV and CDR2 is YYDKDF (reference sequence). CDR3 DNA sequence: TGTGCCACCAGCAGAGAGCCCTCCCCGAACACTGAAGCTTTCTTT. It encodes CATSREPSPNTEAFF.

This clonotype was detected ten times or more. J is TRBJ2-7 and V is TRBV15; 8 bases map to TRBD1. V dropped 5 bases and J dropped 2; count of bases not matched to a gene: 8. This CDR3 comprises 15 residues. CDR1 is LNHNV and CDR2 is YYDKDF in the germline V gene (reference sequence). In DNA, the CDR3 is TGTGCCACCAGCGTTCCCGGGACAGGAACCTACGAGCAGTACTTC. Protein: CATSVPGTGTYEQYF. Together with reference TRBV15 and TRBJ2-7, the CDR3 gives the full variable domain: DAMVIQNPRYQVTQFGKPVTLSCSQTLNHNVMYWYQQKSSQAPKLLFHYYDKDFNNEADTPDNFQSRRPNTSFCFLDIRSPGLGDTAMYLCATSVPGTGTYEQYFGPGTRLTVT.

This clonotype came up many times. The rearrangement uses TRBV9 and TRBJ2-1; D possibly corresponds to TRBD1 (5 bases). Trimming removed 0 bases from V and 9 bases from J, with 13 bases in between. Per the germline V gene, CDR1 is SGDLS and CDR2 is YYNGEE. This CDR3 spans 14 amino acids. In nucleotides, the CDR3 is TGTGCCAGCAGCGTAGTGGCCAGGGAAGGTGAGCAGTTCTTC. It encodes CASSVVAREGEQFF.

This clonotype was recorded a few times. The chain carries TRBV11-2 and TRBJ1-1, with D perhaps matching TRBD1 (5 bases). CDR1 and CDR2 (germline): SGHAT, FQNNGV. Trimming pared 8 bases from V and 1 base from J, leaving 11 bases between. The CDR3 sequence is 13 residues long. The DNA of the CDR3 is TGTGCCAGCCACGCCGGGGGGAACACTGAAGCTTTCTTT. As protein: CASHAGGNTEAFF. The whole variable domain, filled in from reference TRBV11-2 and TRBJ1-1, reads EAGVAQSPRYKIIEKRQSVAFWCNPISGHATLYWYQQILGQGPKLLIQFQNNGVVDDSQLPKDRFSAERLKGVDSTLKIQPAKLEDSAVYLCASHAGGNTEAFFGQGTRLTVV.

This clonotype occurred many times. This sequence joins TRBV7-2 and TRBJ1-5; a possible D gene is TRBD1 (6 bases). V was shortened by 5 bases and J by 5 bases, with 19 bases between the two germline ends. Germline V CDR1 and CDR2: SGHTA, FQGNSA. The CDR3 extends over 16 amino acids. CDR3 loop: CASSAQRSRGDQPQHF. Here the CDR3 DNA reads TGTGCCAGCAGCGCCCAAAGGTCCAGGGGCGATCAGCCCCAGCATTTT.

This clonotype was seen at least ten times. The rearrangement joins TRBV3-1 to TRBJ1-5; D call uncertain. The germline V gene encodes CDR1 LGHDT and CDR2 YNNKEL (reference sequence). The CDR3 covers 13 residues. V was trimmed by 1 base and J by 4 bases, leaving 5 bases between them. The CDR3 sequence: CASSQAGNQPQHF. CDR3 DNA sequence: TGTGCCAGCAGCCAAGCGGGGAATCAGCCCCAGCATTTT.

This clonotype was counted ten times or more. The chain's CDR3 is CSARDGSGASYEQYF. The CDR3 DNA reads as TGCAGTGCTAGAGATGGCAGCGGGGCTTCCTACGAGCAGTACTTC. The V call is TRBV20-1, the J call TRBJ2-7, with TRBD2 matching over 7 bases. V dropped 0 bases and J dropped 1; count of bases not matched to a gene: 6. The CDR3 covers 15 residues. The germline V gene has CDR1 DFQATT and CDR2 SNEGSKA (reference sequence).

This clonotype was counted at least ten times. The chain is built from TRBV24-1 and TRBJ2-7, with D unclear. The CDR3 is 13 amino acids. Germline CDR1 is KGHDR and CDR2 is SFDVKD. Trimming left V 2 bases short and J 4 bases short, with 8 bases between. For the CDR3, the DNA is TGTGCCACCAGTGATTCCGACGGTTACGAGCAGTACTTC. Translated, it gives CATSDSDGYEQYF.

This clonotype has a count of ten or more. V gene TRBV12-3 or TRBV12-4 combines with J gene TRBJ1-5; a weak D match, TRBD1 (5 bases). This CDR3 has 16 residues. The V end lost 3 bases, the J end lost 5 bases, and 17 bases lay between the germline ends. The CDR3 region has the DNA TGTGCCAGCAGTTTCTGGCAGGGCACCTCCGATCAGCCCCAGCATTTT. Encoded protein: CASSFWQGTSDQPQHF.

This clonotype was detected a few times. The V and J genes are TRBV5-5 and TRBJ1-1, with D unclear. The germline V and J ends were trimmed by 1 base and 1 base, with 11 bases remaining between them. There are 15 residues in the CDR3. CDR1 SGHKS and CDR2 YYEKEE come from the germline V gene (reference sequence). The CDR3 sequence: CASSLFWASNTEAFF. As DNA, the CDR3 is TGTGCCAGCAGCTTGTTTTGGGCATCGAACACTGAAGCTTTCTTT.

The sample holds many counts of this clonotype. This chain links TRBV3-1 with TRBJ2-7; D unclear. Germline V gene lookup returns CDR1 LGHDT and CDR2 YNNKEL (reference sequence). CDR3 length equals 12 residues. Trimming cost V 2 bases and J 2 bases, with 4 bases left between them. CDR3 loop: CASSQSPYEQYF. As DNA, the CDR3 is TGTGCCAGCAGCCAATCCCCCTACGAGCAGTACTTC.

This clonotype was recorded a few times. The chain combines TRBV28 with TRBJ2-3, with no clear D. Germline V gene lookup returns CDR1 MDHEN and CDR2 SYDVKM. The CDR3 has 15 amino acids. With 6 bases removed from V and 6 bases from J, the gap between germline ends came to 19 bases. The CDR3 DNA reads TGTGCCAGCAGCAGCCCCACCAGAGCGAGGGATACGCAGTATTTT. Protein: CASSSPTRARDTQYF.

This clonotype was found many times. The genes are TRBV2 and TRBJ1-6; a possible D gene is TRBD1 (5 bases). The germline gives CDR1 SNHLY, CDR2 FYNNEI. V was trimmed by 4 bases and J by 14 bases, leaving 12 bases between them. The CDR3 covers 12 residues. The CDR3 DNA reads TGTGCCAGCAGTGGAGAGGGGTGGTCCCTCCACTTT. Amino acids: CASSGEGWSLHF.

This clonotype came up many times. This rearrangement joins TRBV7-2 to TRBJ1-2; a possible D gene is TRBD1 (5 bases). There are 15 residues in the CDR3. Germline CDR1 reads SGHTA; CDR2 reads FQGNSA. The V and J ends lost 5 bases and 2 bases respectively, with 15 bases between them. The DNA of the CDR3 is TGTGCCAGCAGCCCTGGGGGGGGGACCAACTATGGCTACACCTTC. Translating it yields CASSPGGGTNYGYTF.